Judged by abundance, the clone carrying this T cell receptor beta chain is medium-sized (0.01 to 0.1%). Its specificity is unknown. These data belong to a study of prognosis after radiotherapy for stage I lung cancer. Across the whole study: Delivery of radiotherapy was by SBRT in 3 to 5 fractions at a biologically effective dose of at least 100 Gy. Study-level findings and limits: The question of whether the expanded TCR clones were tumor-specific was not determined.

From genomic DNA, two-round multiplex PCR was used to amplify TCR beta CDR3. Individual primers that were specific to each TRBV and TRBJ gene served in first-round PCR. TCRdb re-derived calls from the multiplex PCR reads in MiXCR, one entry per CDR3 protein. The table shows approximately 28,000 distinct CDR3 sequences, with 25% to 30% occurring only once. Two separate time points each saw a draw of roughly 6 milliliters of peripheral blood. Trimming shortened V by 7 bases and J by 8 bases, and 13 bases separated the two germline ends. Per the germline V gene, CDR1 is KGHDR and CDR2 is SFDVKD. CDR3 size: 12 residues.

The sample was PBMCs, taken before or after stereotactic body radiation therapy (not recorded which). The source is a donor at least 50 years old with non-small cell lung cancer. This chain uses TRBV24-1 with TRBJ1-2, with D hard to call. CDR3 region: CATSEGRGGYTF. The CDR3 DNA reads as TGTGCCACCAGCGAAGGGCGAGGAGGCTACACCTTC.